This T cell receptor beta chain was captured in a study of beta chain features in type 1 diabetes. About the study: Healthy donors resembled patients in age, gender and cell yields.

Sequencing targeted expressed TCRB transcripts, as all isolated RNA had been reverse transcribed. Method: immunoSEQ multiplex PCR; TCRdb's copy keeps in-frame clones and lacks some. The profile shows under 250,000 clones, over 12% of them singletons. Findings and caveats of the study: PCR might preferentially amplify shorter templates, equally in patients and controls.

Staining for CD45RO/CCR7/CD25/CD127/CD95/CD27 allowed sorting of CD4+ naive, central memory, regulatory and stem cell-like memory cells. This clone was recorded a few times. Its antigen remains unknown. Input material: naive CD4+ T cells from blood. This receptor was identified in a woman aged 40 to 49 in good health.

CDR3 sequence (DNA): TGTGCCAGCAGCTTAGGGTTACGACAGGGTAAAGGCTCTGGAAACACCATATATTTT. Translated, it gives CASSLGLRQGKGSGNTIYF. The chain is built from TRBV11-2 and TRBJ1-3, with TRBD1 matching over 7 bases. This CDR3 region has 19 residues. V gave up 1 base and J gave up 0 bases; unmatched junction bases: 12. Germline values: CDR1 SGHAT, CDR2 FQNNGV.